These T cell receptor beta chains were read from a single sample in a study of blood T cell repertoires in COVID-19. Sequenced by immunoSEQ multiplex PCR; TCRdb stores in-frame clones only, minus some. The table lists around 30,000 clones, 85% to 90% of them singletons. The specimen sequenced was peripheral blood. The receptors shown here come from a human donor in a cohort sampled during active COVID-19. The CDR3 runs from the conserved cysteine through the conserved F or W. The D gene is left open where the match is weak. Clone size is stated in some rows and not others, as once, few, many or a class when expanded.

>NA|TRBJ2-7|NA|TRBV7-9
CASSFLDEQYF
TGTGCCAGCAGCTTCCTAGACGAGCAGTACTTC
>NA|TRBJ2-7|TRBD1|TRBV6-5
CASSYFPPGQGNEQYF
TGTGCCAGCAGTTACTTTCCCCCGGGACAGGGAAACGAGCAGTACTTC
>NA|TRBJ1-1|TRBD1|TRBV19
CASSIQGAANTEAFF
TGTGCCAGTAGTATACAGGGGGCAGCGAACACTGAAGCTTTCTTT
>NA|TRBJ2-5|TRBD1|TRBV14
CASSQPGTGDRETQYF
TGTGCCAGCAGCCAGCCCGGGACAGGGGATCGTGAGACCCAGTACTTC
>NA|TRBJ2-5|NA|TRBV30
CAWSPSAGKKTQYF
TGTGCCTGGAGCCCGTCCGCGGGGAAAAAGACCCAGTACTTC
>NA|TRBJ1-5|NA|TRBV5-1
CASSLEGGNSNQPQHF
TGCGCCAGCAGCTTGGAGGGAGGGAATAGCAATCAGCCCCAGCATTTT
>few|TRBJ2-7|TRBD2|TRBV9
CASSAGLVSYEQYF
TGTGCCAGCAGCGCGGGACTAGTTTCCTACGAGCAGTACTTC
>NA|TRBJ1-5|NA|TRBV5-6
CASKRGGWDQPQHF
TGTGCCAGCAAGAGAGGCGGTTGGGATCAGCCCCAGCATTTT
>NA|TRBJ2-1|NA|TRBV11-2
CASSLAELEQFF
TGTGCCAGCAGCTTAGCCGAGCTAGAGCAGTTCTTC
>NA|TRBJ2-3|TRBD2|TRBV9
CASSVGTSGTNTDTQYF
TGTGCCAGCAGCGTCGGGACTAGCGGGACGAACACAGATACGCAGTATTTT
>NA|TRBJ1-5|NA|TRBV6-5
CASSLLGGHQPQHF
TGTGCCAGCAGTTTACTGGGGGGGCATCAGCCCCAGCATTTT
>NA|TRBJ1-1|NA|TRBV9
CASSVDVTGSGTEAFF
TGTGCCAGCAGCGTAGACGTTACGGGTTCGGGTACTGAAGCTTTCTTT
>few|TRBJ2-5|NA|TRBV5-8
CASSTDSQETQYF
TGTGCCAGCAGCACAGACAGTCAAGAGACCCAGTACTTC
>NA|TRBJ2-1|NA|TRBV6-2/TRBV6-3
CASSFLGGAALNEQFF
TGTGCCAGCAGTTTCCTGGGCGGGGCCGCTCTTAATGAGCAGTTCTTC
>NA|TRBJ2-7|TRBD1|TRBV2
CAEGGTGYEQYF
TGTGCCGAGGGGGGGACAGGGTACGAGCAGTACTTC
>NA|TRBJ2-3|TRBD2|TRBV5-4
CASTFAAGTSGSTDTQYF
TGTGCCAGCACCTTCGCCGCCGGGACTAGCGGGAGTACAGATACGCAGTATTTT
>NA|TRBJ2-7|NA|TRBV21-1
CASTRRGGNYEQYF
TGTGCCAGCACCCGGCGGGGGGGTAACTACGAGCAGTACTTC
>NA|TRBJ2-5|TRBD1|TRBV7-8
CASSYDRETQETQYF
TGTGCCAGCAGCTACGACAGGGAAACCCAAGAGACCCAGTACTTC
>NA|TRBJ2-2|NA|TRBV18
CASSGTPTNTGELFF
TGTGCCAGCTCCGGGACACCTACGAACACCGGGGAGCTGTTTTTT
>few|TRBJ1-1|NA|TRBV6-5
CASSYGGTEAFF
TGTGCCAGCAGTTATGGGGGGACTGAAGCTTTCTTT
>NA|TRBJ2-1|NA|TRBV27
CASRYRSSYNEQFF
TGTGCCAGCAGATATAGGAGCTCCTACAATGAGCAGTTCTTC
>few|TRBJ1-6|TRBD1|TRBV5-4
CASSSQGAYNSPLHF
TGTGCCAGCAGCTCACAGGGGGCCTATAATTCACCCCTCCACTTT
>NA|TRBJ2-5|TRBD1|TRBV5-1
CASSQGQGALETQYF
TGCGCCAGCAGCCAAGGACAGGGGGCATTAGAGACCCAGTACTTC
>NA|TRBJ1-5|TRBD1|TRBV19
CASSNSGTGSQPQHF
TGTGCCAGTAGTAATTCCGGGACAGGGAGTCAGCCCCAGCATTTT
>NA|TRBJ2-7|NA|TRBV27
CASNPKSRGSNEQYF
TGTGCCAGCAATCCTAAGTCCAGGGGAAGTAACGAGCAGTACTTC
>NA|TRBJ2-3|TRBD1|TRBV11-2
CASSFGGTGSTDTQYF
TGTGCCAGCAGCTTCGGGGGGACAGGGAGCACAGATACGCAGTATTTT
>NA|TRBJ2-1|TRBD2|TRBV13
CASSPPLAERYNEQFF
TGTGCCAGCAGCCCCCCACTAGCGGAGAGGTACAATGAGCAGTTCTTC
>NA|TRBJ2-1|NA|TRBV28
CASSSFVESSYNEQFF
TGTGCCAGCAGTTCTTTCGTGGAGAGCTCCTACAATGAGCAGTTCTTC
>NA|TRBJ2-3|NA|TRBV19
CASSIKVRSDTQYF
TGTGCCAGTAGTATAAAGGTGCGGTCGGATACGCAGTATTTT
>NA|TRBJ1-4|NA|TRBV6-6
CASSPPLRVGNEKLFF
TGTGCCAGCAGCCCGCCTTTGCGCGTCGGGAATGAAAAACTGTTTTTT
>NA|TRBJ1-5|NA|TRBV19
CASSNQGSNQPQHF
TGTGCCAGTAGTAATCAGGGAAGCAATCAGCCCCAGCATTTT
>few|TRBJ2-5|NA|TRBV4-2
CASSQFPQETQYF
TGTGCCAGCAGCCAATTCCCGCAAGAGACCCAGTACTTC
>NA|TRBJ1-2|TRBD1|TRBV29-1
CSVDLGQGAVGYTF
TGCAGCGTTGATCTAGGTCAGGGGGCCGTCGGCTACACCTTC
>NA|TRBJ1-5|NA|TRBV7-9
CASSPTGNNQPQHF
TGTGCCAGCAGCCCGACGGGTAACAATCAGCCCCAGCATTTT
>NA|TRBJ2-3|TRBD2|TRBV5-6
CASSLAGGRIDTQYF
TGTGCCAGCAGCTTGGCGGGGGGGAGAATAGATACGCAGTATTTT
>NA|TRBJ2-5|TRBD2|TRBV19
CASRPGLAGAETQYF
TGTGCCAGTAGACCGGGACTAGCGGGGGCTGAGACCCAGTACTTC
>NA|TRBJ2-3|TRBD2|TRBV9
CASSGPGRDRTDTQYF
TGTGCCAGCAGCGGACCCGGGAGGGACCGCACAGATACGCAGTATTTT
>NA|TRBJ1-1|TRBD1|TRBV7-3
CASSRQGNREAFF
TGTGCCAGCAGTCGACAGGGTAATAGGGAAGCTTTCTTT
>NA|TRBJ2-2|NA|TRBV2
CASSRDTLPGELFF
TGTGCCAGCAGTCGGGACACTCTCCCAGGGGAGCTGTTTTTT
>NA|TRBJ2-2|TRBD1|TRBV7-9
CASSKDRATGELFF
TGTGCCAGCAGCAAGGACAGGGCGACCGGGGAGCTGTTTTTT
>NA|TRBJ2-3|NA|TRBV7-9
CASSQLRGARTDTQYF
TGTGCCAGCAGCCAATTACGGGGGGCGCGCACAGATACGCAGTATTTT
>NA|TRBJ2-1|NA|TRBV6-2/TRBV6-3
CASSYWGGGMSSYNEQFF
TGTGCCAGCAGTTACTGGGGTGGCGGGATGAGCTCCTACAATGAGCAGTTCTTC
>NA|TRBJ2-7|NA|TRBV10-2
CASSGGFAEQYF
TGCGCCAGCTCTGGGGGGTTCGCCGAGCAGTACTTC
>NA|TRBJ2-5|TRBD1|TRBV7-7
CASSLASSGTGSGQYF
TGTGCTAGCAGCTTAGCGAGTTCCGGGACAGGGTCGGGCCAGTACTTC
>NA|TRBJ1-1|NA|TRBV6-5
CASSYSTGTEAFF
TGTGCCAGCAGTTACTCTACGGGCACTGAAGCTTTCTTT
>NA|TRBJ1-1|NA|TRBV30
CAWGMNTEAFF
TGTGCCTGGGGTATGAACACTGAAGCTTTCTTT
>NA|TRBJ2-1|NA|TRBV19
CASSIEVGQGWNEQFF
TGTGCCAGTAGTATAGAAGTAGGGCAGGGTTGGAATGAGCAGTTCTTC
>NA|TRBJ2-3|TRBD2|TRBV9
CASSGGPSGRGTDTQYF
TGTGCCAGCAGTGGAGGGCCTAGCGGGAGGGGGACAGATACGCAGTATTTT
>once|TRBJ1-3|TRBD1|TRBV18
CASSHGQGALSGNTIYF
TGTGCCAGCTCACACGGACAGGGGGCTCTCTCTGGAAACACCATATATTTT
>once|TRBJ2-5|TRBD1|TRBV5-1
CASSRQGNLETQYF
TGCGCCAGCAGCCGACAGGGCAACCTAGAGACCCAGTACTTC
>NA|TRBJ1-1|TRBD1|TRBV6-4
CASRSDRGEAFF
TGTGCCAGCAGATCGGACAGGGGTGAAGCTTTCTTT
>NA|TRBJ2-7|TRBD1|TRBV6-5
CASSYLGTGAYEQYF
TGTGCCAGCAGTTACTTGGGGACAGGGGCCTACGAGCAGTACTTC
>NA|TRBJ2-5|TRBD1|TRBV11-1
CASSPGTASQETQYF
TGTGCCAGCAGCCCGGGGACAGCTTCCCAAGAGACCCAGTACTTC
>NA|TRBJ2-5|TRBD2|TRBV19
CASSRGLAGPETQYF
TGTGCCAGTAGTAGAGGACTAGCGGGGCCGGAGACCCAGTACTTC
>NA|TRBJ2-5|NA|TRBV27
CASSLSSVQETQYF
TGTGCCAGCAGTTTGTCTTCGGTCCAAGAGACCCAGTACTTC
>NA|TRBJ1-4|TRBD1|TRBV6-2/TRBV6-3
CASSPQGGRGEKLFF
TGTGCCAGCAGTCCACAGGGGGGAAGAGGTGAAAAACTGTTTTTT
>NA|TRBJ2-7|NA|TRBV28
CASSFPEDGYEQYF
TGTGCCAGCAGTTTCCCGGAGGATGGGTACGAGCAGTACTTC
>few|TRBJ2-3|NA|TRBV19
CASSPRGTDTQYF
TGTGCCAGTAGCCCTCGGGGGACAGATACGCAGTATTTT
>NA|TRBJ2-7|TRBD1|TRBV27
CASSLVLGTGGLEQYF
TGTGCCAGCAGTTTGGTCCTCGGGACAGGGGGCTTAGAGCAGTACTTC